The present T cell receptor (beta chain) was sequenced within a study of blood T cell repertoires in COVID-19. The overall study: Acute-phase and convalescent COVID-19 samples originated in the United States, Italy and Spain.

Participants reported their clinical history, and cohort assignment relied on those reports. Germline V gene data show CDR1 as SGHRS and CDR2 as YFSETQ. The CDR3 is 15 residues long. The trim removed 0 bases at V and 5 bases at J, leaving 7 bases unmatched. The repertoire was sequenced with immunoSEQ multiplex PCR; TCRdb's copy has only in-frame clones and lacks some. The repertoire holds 250,000 or so clones, with about nine tenths as singletons. V and J are TRBV5-1 and TRBJ2-7; 8 nucleotides agree with TRBD1. The specimen sequenced was PBMCs or T cells enriched from blood (not recorded which). This receptor was identified in a woman in her thirties with acute COVID-19. The CDR3 nucleotides are TGCGCCAGCAGCTTGGCAATACAGGGGGACCACGAGCAGTACTTC. Translation gives CASSLAIQGDHEQYF.